The T cell receptor beta chain described here comes from a study of T cells in Graves' hyperthyroidism and ophthalmopathy. This clonotype was picked up a small number of times. Antigen specificity is unknown. Authors of the study amplified TCR beta CDR3 regions from RNA transcripts. A first-round RT-PCR of the TCR CDR3 used the HTBI primer set. One entry per CDR3 protein results from TCRdb running MiXCR on the multiplex PCR reads. The sample lists more than 350,000 distinct CDR3 sequences, 13% to 15% occurring once. Study-wide results and limits: The blood repertoire included most of the expanded thyroid clonotypes above 0.001. Ophthalmopathy was told apart from stable hyperthyroidism by a 13 V-J model.

The CDR3 totals 19 residues. Germline V lookup: CDR1 DFQATT, CDR2 SNEGSKA (reference sequence). The junction had 12 bases not matched to a gene; V was cut back by 6 bases and J by 0 bases. The sequenced sample was blood. The TCR sequence derives from a woman aged 55-69 years with Graves' ophthalmopathy. This chain links TRBV20-1 with TRBJ2-1, with 15 bases that match TRBD2. The CDR3 loop is CSAPNRGLAGGLSYNEQFF. The CDR3 nucleotides are TGCAGTGCCCCCAACCGGGGACTAGCGGGAGGCCTCTCCTACAATGAGCAGTTCTTC.